The 10 T cell receptor beta chains listed next were all sequenced from one sample in a study of T cells in Graves' hyperthyroidism and ophthalmopathy (dated by TCRdb to the late 2010s). The library was made by multiplex PCR. For sequencing, an Illumina HiSeq 2000 was employed. The TCR beta CDR3 regions were amplified from RNA transcripts. A first-round RT-PCR of the TCR CDR3 used the HTBI primer set with the Qiagen OneStep RT-PCR kit. The raw public data were reprocessed by TCRdb itself: fastp quality trimming at Q25, MiXCR clonotype calling, in-frame beta chains only. Rows are combined by CDR3 protein, so each entry shows the most common genes and DNA. This sample gives 450,000 to 700,000 distinct CDR3 sequences in total; roughly 50% of them show up just once. Of the sample, around 20% is held by the ten largest clones. Sequenced material: peripheral blood or thyroid tissue (not recorded which). The receptor source for this set is an adult woman with Graves' disease, either hyperthyroidism or ophthalmopathy (not recorded which).

As concerns this clonotype: A much larger clone lies a single base off, so this may be a read error. The chain couples TRBV6-2 or TRBV6-3 to TRBJ2-7; no reliable D call. The CDR3 spans 12 residues. The V gene's germline CDR1 is MNHEY and CDR2 SVGEGT. In nucleotides, the CDR3 is TGTGCCAGCAGTCGTATCCAACTGGAGCAGTGCTTC. Translated: CASSRIQLEQCF.

This clonotype was seen at least ten times. J is TRBJ1-5 and V is TRBV2; tentatively, D is TRBD1 (5 bases). From germline, CDR1 is SNHLY and CDR2 FYNNEI. With 4 bases removed from V and 7 bases from J, the gap between germline ends came to 11 bases. The CDR3 extends over 13 amino acids. The CDR3 sequence is CASSAMGGQPQHF. The DNA of the CDR3 is TGTGCCAGCAGTGCCATGGGGGGGCAGCCCCAGCATTTT.

V and J are TRBV7-2 and TRBJ1-1, with no clear D. V was cut by 4 bases and J by 3 bases, with 15 bases left in between. Per the germline V gene, CDR1 is SGHTA and CDR2 is FQGNSA. This CDR3 region has 15 residues. Here the CDR3 DNA reads TGTGCCAGCAGCTCGTGGATAAGGAAGGACACTGAAGCTTTCTTT. Protein: CASSSWIRKDTEAFF. Full variable domain (rest looked up from reference TRBV7-2 and TRBJ1-1): GAGVSQSPSNKVTEKGKDVELRCDPISGHTALYWYRQSLGQGLEFLIYFQGNSAPDKSGLPSDRFSAERTGGSVSTLTIQRTQQEDSAVYLCASSSWIRKDTEAFFGQGTRLTVV.

This clonotype was observed many times. The J gene is TRBJ1-1, the V gene TRBV6-5; a possible D gene is TRBD1 (5 bases). Germline V lookup: CDR1 MNHEY, CDR2 SVGAGI. There are 13 residues in the CDR3. V was shortened by 6 bases and J by 5 bases, with 13 bases between the two germline ends. In DNA, the CDR3 is TGTGCCAGCAGGGGGCCGGGGGGTACTGAAGCTTTCTTT. The encoded protein is CASRGPGGTEAFF.

Ten or more counts support this clonotype. The chain couples TRBV2 to TRBJ2-5; 8 bases fit TRBD1. Trimming took 7 bases from V and 6 from J; bases not matched to a gene: 13. The CDR3 length is 15 residues. Germline assignment: CDR1 SNHLY and CDR2 FYNNEI. CDR3 region: CASNLGQVIPQTQYF. CDR3 in DNA: TGTGCCAGCAACCTGGGACAGGTGATCCCCCAGACCCAGTACTTC.

The V gene is TRBV10-3, the J gene TRBJ1-1, with D unresolved. Germline V gene sequence: CDR1 ENHRY, CDR2 SYGVKD. V shed 3 bases and J shed 1 base, with 9 bases lying between them. The CDR3 has 14 residues. The DNA of the CDR3 is TGTGCCATCAGTGAAAGGACGACGAACACTGAAGCTTTCTTT. This translates into CAISERTTNTEAFF.

This clonotype was recorded at least ten times. The gene calls are TRBV19 and TRBJ1-2; 7 nucleotides agree with TRBD1. Trimming cost V 2 bases and J 7 bases; bases outside gene matches: 4. Looked up from germline, CDR1 is LNHDA and CDR2 is SQIVND (reference sequence). CDR3 length equals 13 residues. For the CDR3, the DNA is TGTGCCAGTAGTATAACCGGGACAGTTGGCTACACCTTC. Its protein product is CASSITGTVGYTF.

This clonotype was seen many times. The CDR3 end shows no conserved phenylalanine or tryptophan, and so a read error is likely. It is unclear where the CDR3 begins or ends on the DNA, so no DNA is shown, and the CDR3 is as TCRdb lists it. The genes are TRBV12-5 and TRBJ1-4. Germline V gene sequence: CDR1 LGHNT, CDR2 FRNRAP. The CDR3 is 9 residues long, ends included. Here the CDR3 reads CASGFSSVP.

This clonotype has just one count. J is TRBJ1-1 and V is TRBV12-3 or TRBV12-4; 9 bases align to TRBD1. The CDR3 has 15 residues. V lost 5 bases and J lost 6; bases outside the gene matches: 10. The CDR3 region has the DNA TGTGCCAGCAGTCACCCCGGGACAGGGTTTGCTGAAGCTTTCTTT. Translated: CASSHPGTGFAEAFF.

This rearrangement joins TRBV25-1 to TRBJ2-7; 8 bases align to TRBD1. The germline gives CDR1 MGHDK, CDR2 SYGVNS. Trimming took 6 bases from V and 3 from J; bases not matched to a gene: 13. The CDR3 covers 16 residues. The CDR3, as DNA: TGTGCCAGCAGCAACGGGCCGGGGACAGGACGCTACGAGCAGTACTTC. Translating gives CASSNGPGTGRYEQYF.